This T cell receptor beta chain came from a study of T cells after somatic rescue of genetic block. The CDR3 runs 18 residues. V shed 1 base, J shed 4 bases, and the junction held 11 bases outside the gene matches. Germline loops: CDR1 LGHNA, CDR2 YNFKEQ. The assay was immunoSEQ multiplex PCR, and TCRdb's table has in-frame clones only and misses some. The data contain roughly 67,000 clones, 85% to 95% of them singletons. The chain combines TRBV4-2 with TRBJ1-1; TRBD1 agrees at 11 bases. The receptor's source is a man aged 40-50 years. Sequenced: peripheral blood mononuclear cells (PBMCs). CDR3 DNA: TGTGCCAGCAGCCAAGGAACCGGGACAGGGGGGGCGAGCACTGAAGCTTTCTTT. Residues: CASSQGTGTGGASTEAFF.